The 7 T cell receptor beta chains in this list originate from one sample, sequenced in a study of blood T cell repertoires in COVID-19. Sequencing used immunoSEQ multiplex PCR; TCRdb keeps in-frame clones, though not all of them. The sample has fewer than 150,000 clones, about 75% seen once; the top ten hold around 18%. Sequenced sample: peripheral blood. The receptors shown here come from a man aged 80 or over with acute or convalescent COVID-19.

The CDR3 protein is CASSLTQYEQYF. The CDR3 DNA reads TGTGCCAGCAGCCTTACGCAGTACGAGCAGTACTTC. The chain carries TRBV7-9 and TRBJ2-7; D is unclear. The CDR3 runs to 12 residues. Germline loops: CDR1 SEHNR, CDR2 FQNEAQ (reference sequence). V dropped 5 bases and J dropped 4 bases, with 9 bases sitting between them.

In this sample, this clone turned up many times. V is TRBV4-2 and J is TRBJ1-4; D not resolved. There are 15 residues in the CDR3. CDR1 and CDR2 from the germline V gene are LGHNA and YNFKEQ. V was shortened by 4 bases and J by 0 bases, with 9 bases between the two germline ends. In DNA, the CDR3 is TGTGCCAGCAGCCGTGCGGGTGCAACTAATGAAAAACTGTTTTTT. Its translation is CASSRAGATNEKLFF.

This clone was seen a handful of times. This rearrangement joins TRBV28 to TRBJ2-7, with 9 bases lining up with TRBD1. This CDR3 is 14 amino acids long. Trimming removed 5 bases from V and 6 bases from J; junction bases left unmatched: 8. Germline V gene lookup returns CDR1 MDHEN and CDR2 SYDVKM. CDR3 in amino acids: CASSGGTGYVEQYF. The CDR3 DNA reads as TGTGCCAGCAGTGGGGGGACAGGGTATGTCGAGCAGTACTTC.

The V and J genes are TRBV18 and TRBJ1-1; D remains unclear. V was trimmed by 8 bases and J by 1 base, leaving 14 bases between them. Germline CDR1 is KGHSH and CDR2 is LQKENI. The CDR3 is 14 amino acids. CDR3 protein: CASAPLGSNTEAFF. CDR3 nucleotide sequence: TGTGCCAGCGCCCCCCTCGGGTCGAACACTGAAGCTTTCTTT.

The V call is TRBV11-1, the J call TRBJ2-2; possibly TRBD2 for D (5 bases). With 0 bases removed from V and 6 bases from J, the gap between germline ends came to 8 bases. The CDR3 is 14 amino acids. CDR1 and CDR2 (germline): SGHAT, FQDESV (reference sequence). CDR3 sequence (DNA): TGTGCCAGCAGCTTAGCCCTAGCTTCCGGGGAGCTGTTTTTT. It is translated as CASSLALASGELFF.

The chain carries TRBV5-4 and TRBJ2-3, with 9 bases lining up with TRBD2. The germline gives CDR1 SGHNT, CDR2 YYREEE (reference sequence). Unmatched junction bases numbered 2, after V lost 0 bases and J lost 0 bases. The CDR3 is 16 amino acids. CDR3 sequence reads: CASSLVAGASTDTQYF. In nucleotides, the CDR3 is TGTGCCAGCAGCTTGGTAGCGGGGGCTAGCACAGATACGCAGTATTTT.

The gene calls are TRBV7-8 and TRBJ1-2; maybe TRBD1 (5 bases). Trimming removed 4 bases from V and 4 bases from J, with 10 bases in between. Germline CDR1 SGHVS, CDR2 FQNEAQ. The CDR3 contains 13 residues. This CDR3 is CASSYGHIYGYTF. CDR3 DNA sequence: TGTGCCAGCAGCTACGGACACATCTATGGCTACACCTTC.